This TCR beta chain was observed in a study of CXCR3-negative and CXCR3-positive naive CD8 T cells. Study-wide results and limits: The study found more hydrophobic TRB CDR3s in CXCR3-positive naive cells than in CXCR3-negative naive cells. TRB CDR3 properties indicated TCR strength, while surface CD5 was similar across naive subsets. Both naive subsets had comparably high diversity; memory CD8+ cells much lower. The TRBV-TRBJ usage of naive CXCR3-negative and CXCR3-positive cells was similar, but that of memory cells differed.

Note on this clonotype: Its antigen remains unidentified.

The germline V gene encodes CDR1 MDHEN and CDR2 SYDVKM. This CDR3 has 15 amino acids. TRB cDNA was prepared as libraries by UMI-labeled 5' RACE. One entry per CDR3 protein, without DNA, is what TCRdb gives after re-calling the 5' RACE reads. The sample table includes 45,000 to 60,000 distinct CDR3 sequences. This chain uses TRBV28 with TRBJ1-4. The sequencing input was naive CXCR3- CD8+ T cells from blood. Described subset: CD45RO-CCR7+CD27+CD95- naive CD8+ T cells lacking CXCR3 (TNR3-). The clonotype originates from a human donor in good health. Some clones in this sample may be carry-over from other donors' samples. The CDR3 is CASRSWISTNERLFF.